The rows below give T cell receptor beta chains drawn from one sample of a study of blood T cell repertoires in COVID-19. Repertoires were generated with immunoSEQ multiplex PCR, while TCRdb's copy carries only in-frame clones and drops some. This table has some 110,000 clones, over 80% appearing once. The sample consisted of peripheral blood. These receptors all come from a woman aged 70-85 years with acute or convalescent COVID-19. The CDR3 runs from the conserved cysteine through the conserved F or W.

v_gene	j_gene	CDR3aa
TRBV6-5	TRBJ1-2	CASSYGAGRAGYTF
TRBV13	TRBJ2-7	CASSLEGGRAVYEQYF
TRBV28	TRBJ2-1	CASSWRSPRYNEQFF
TRBV4-1	TRBJ2-2	CASSQVREVPGELFF
TRBV5-6	TRBJ1-4	CASSSYRVGEKLFF
TRBV6-5	TRBJ1-1	CASSYSTNRATAFF
TRBV21-1	TRBJ1-4	CASSKKDGDRGKTNEKLFF
TRBV7-2	TRBJ2-2	CASSNRRGNSGELFF
TRBV6-5	TRBJ1-3	CASTRQASSGNTIYF
TRBV10-3	TRBJ2-3	CAISDLAGGPDTQYF
TRBV6-1	TRBJ2-1	CASSLTGEQFF
TRBV3-1/TRBV3-2	TRBJ1-6	CASSQPGQGGSPLHF
TRBV7-3	TRBJ2-1	CASSLNSYNEQFF
TRBV7-3	TRBJ2-1	CASSSTSGGYNEQFF
TRBV30	TRBJ1-5	CAWSVGGQGGVSNQPQHF
TRBV5-1	TRBJ1-4	CASSLGGATNEKLFF
TRBV7-9	TRBJ2-5	CASSFLAGGETQYF
TRBV27	TRBJ2-1	CASSSGGGFNEQFF
TRBV27	TRBJ1-4	CASSFPAGKLFF
TRBV2	TRBJ1-6	CASIPDSFSGNSPLHF
TRBV6-5	TRBJ2-2	CASRQGGANTGELFF
TRBV5-6	TRBJ2-7	CASSLNLRSYSYEQYF
TRBV5-1	TRBJ2-3	CASSSLGTRVTDTQYF
TRBV5-4	TRBJ1-1	CASSLAAGGNTEAFF
TRBV6-7	TRBJ2-1	CASMASDYNEQFF
TRBV6-5	TRBJ1-1	CASSSQGARRSTEAFF
TRBV24-1	TRBJ2-5	CATRWGTSLGETQYF
TRBV4-1	TRBJ1-3	CASSRSEGVTGAGNTIYF
TRBV19	TRBJ1-3	CASRPDRGGSGNTIYF
TRBV28	TRBJ1-1	CASSEAGLGNGNTEAFF
TRBV6-1	TRBJ1-4	CASSENGQGGEKLFF
TRBV18	TRBJ1-1	CASSGGSNTEAFF
TRBV30	TRBJ2-3	CAWSEGLAADTQYF
TRBV5-4	TRBJ2-3	CASSVTLTDTQYF
TRBV7-2	TRBJ2-4	CASSLSRDHIQYF
TRBV27	TRBJ2-3	CASRQGQFSTDTQYF
TRBV10-3	TRBJ2-3	CANRGSTDTQYF
TRBV14	TRBJ1-1	CASSQGQNTEAFF
TRBV20-1	TRBJ1-1	CSASGTGSYTEAFF
TRBV7-9	TRBJ1-1	CASNQDLNTEAFF
TRBV28	TRBJ1-2	CASSSPPGFTF
TRBV5-1	TRBJ2-3	CASSPGTGTDTQYF
TRBV11-2	TRBJ2-1	CASSRLAGGYNEQFF
TRBV5-3	TRBJ1-2	CARSYRTKEDYTF